This T cell receptor (beta chain) was sequenced during a study of shared clonotypes between healthy human individuals. V dropped 5 bases and J dropped 1; count of bases not matched to a gene: 3. The germline V gene encodes CDR1 SGHTA and CDR2 FQGNSA. The CDR3 runs 14 residues. Donors had no recently reported acute infections or vaccinations and were HIV-negative. Sequencing used immunoSEQ multiplex PCR; TCRdb keeps in-frame clones, though not all of them. The data hold 2 million to 3 million clones, with about 92% observed a single time. On this clone: This sample also contains other DNA sequences that code for the same CDR3.

The rearrangement links TRBV7-2 to TRBJ2-3; 7 nucleotides match TRBD1. The clonotype originates from a man aged 18 to 29 in good health. Sequencing input: naive CD4+ T cells sorted from blood. Noted subset: CD45RA+ positively selected. The CDR3 protein is CASSLDRGTDTQYF. The CDR3 nucleotides read TGTGCCAGCAGCCTAGACAGGGGCACAGATACGCAGTATTTT.